Sequencing of this T cell receptor (beta chain) was carried out in a study of shared clonotypes between healthy human individuals. General study points: Of the naive CD4 clonotypes, about 5% were shared across a few donors. In contrast to clonotypes shared by all four donors, non-shared clonotypes had lower generation probabilities.

Per the germline V gene, CDR1 is SGHRS and CDR2 is YFSETQ. The V and J ends lost 4 bases and 7 bases respectively, with 9 bases between them. This CDR3 is 13 amino acids long. Several immunoSEQ plates received, in even portions, the genomic DNA of each subset. The repertoire was sequenced with immunoSEQ multiplex PCR; TCRdb's copy has only in-frame clones and lacks some. The sample holds approximately 2.5 million clones; 80% to 95% are singletons and the top ten take approximately 0.35%. As regards this clone: Antigen specificity is unknown.

The chain employs TRBV5-1 and TRBJ1-6; D is ambiguous. Source material: naive CD4+ T cells from PBMCs. Described subset: CD45RA+ positively selected. This TCR was sampled from a young man in good health. Some clones in this sample may be carry-over from other donors' samples. In nucleotides, the CDR3 is TGCGCCAGCAGCATTTCAGGAAATTCACCCCTCCACTTT. As protein: CASSISGNSPLHF.